The sample holds one count of the clone carrying this TCR beta chain. What it binds is not known. TCRdb's table, derived via immunoSEQ multiplex PCR, lists solely in-frame clones and lacks some. Of 2 million to 2.5 million clones in the sample, about 94% are singletons; the top ten hold less than 0.15%. The data originate from a study of shared clonotypes between healthy human individuals. Naive CD4+ cells were CD45RA-selected; the remaining cells were memory. General study findings and limits: Although depth was large, rarefaction showed that sequencing of the sorted subsets was incomplete. Naive subsets usually exceeded memory subsets in estimated richness.

CDR1 MNHNS and CDR2 SASEGT come from the germline V gene. This CDR3 is built from 15 residues. V was cut by 7 bases and J by 0 bases, with 13 bases left in between. The sequenced material came from naive CD4+ T cells sorted from blood. Subset noted: CD45RA+ positively selected. The J gene is TRBJ2-1, the V gene TRBV6-1; possible D gene TRBD2, 5 bases. The sequence was collected from a man aged 18 to 35 in good health. In DNA form, the CDR3 reads TGTGCCAGCAACACAGACTATTCCTCCTACAATGAGCAGTTCTTC. Translation gives CASNTDYSSYNEQFF.